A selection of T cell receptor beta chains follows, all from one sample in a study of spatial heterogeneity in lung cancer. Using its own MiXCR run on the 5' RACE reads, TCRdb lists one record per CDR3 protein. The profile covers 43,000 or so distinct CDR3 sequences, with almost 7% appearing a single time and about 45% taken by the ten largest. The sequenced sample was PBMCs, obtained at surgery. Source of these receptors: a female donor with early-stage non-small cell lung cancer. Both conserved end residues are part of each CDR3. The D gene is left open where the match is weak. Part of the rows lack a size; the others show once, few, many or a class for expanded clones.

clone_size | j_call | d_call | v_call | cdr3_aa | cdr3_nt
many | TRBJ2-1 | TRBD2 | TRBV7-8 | CASSFERGYNEQFF | TGTGCCAGCAGCTTTGAGCGGGGATACAATGAGCAGTTCTTC
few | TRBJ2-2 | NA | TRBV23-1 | CAWASGELFF | TGCGCCTGGGCCTCCGGGGAGCTGTTTTTT
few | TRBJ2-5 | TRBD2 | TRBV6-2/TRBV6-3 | CASSYPGGGRDVETQYF | TGTGCCAGCAGTTATCCGGGCGGGGGAAGGGATGTCGAGACCCAGTACTTC
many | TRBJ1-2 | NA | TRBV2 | CASSTDVTNYGYTF | TGTGCCAGCAGTACGGATGTGACAAACTATGGCTACACCTTC
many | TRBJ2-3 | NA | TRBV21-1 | CANQKIRTGTGTDTQYF | TGTGCCAACCAAAAAATAAGAACCGGGACAGGCACAGATACGCAGTATTTT
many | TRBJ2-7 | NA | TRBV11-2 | CASSTGGRRSEQYF | TGTGCCAGCAGCACTGGGGGCAGGAGGAGCGAGCAGTACTTC
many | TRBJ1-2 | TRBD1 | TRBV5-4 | CASSPDRVLGYGYTF | TGTGCCAGCAGCCCCGACAGGGTTCTTGGCTATGGCTACACCTTC
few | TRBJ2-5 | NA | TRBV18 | CASSPRQETQYF | TGTGCCAGCTCACCAAGGCAGGAGACCCAGTACTTC
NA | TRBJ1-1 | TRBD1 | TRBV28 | CASSLSGQGRRGTEAFF | TGTGCCAGCAGTTTATCCGGACAGGGCCGACGGGGGACTGAAGCTTTCTTT
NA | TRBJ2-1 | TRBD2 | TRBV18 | CASSPRSGTRNVEQFF | TGTGCCAGCTCACCACGAAGCGGGACTAGAAATGTCGAGCAGTTCTTC
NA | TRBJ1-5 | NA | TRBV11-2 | CASSLGLAQPQHF | TGTGCCAGCAGCTTAGGGCTCGCCCAGCCCCAGCATTTT
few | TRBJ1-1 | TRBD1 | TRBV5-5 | CASSFTGTGGEAFF | TGTGCCAGCAGCTTCACCGGGACAGGAGGGGAAGCTTTCTTT
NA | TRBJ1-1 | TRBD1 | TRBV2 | CAGQGNTEAFF | TGTGCCGGACAGGGGAACACTGAAGCTTTCTTT
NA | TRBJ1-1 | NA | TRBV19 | CASRLGRDTEAFF | TGTGCCAGTAGGCTCGGACGTGACACTGAAGCTTTCTTT
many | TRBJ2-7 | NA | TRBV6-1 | CASRDGTIYEQYF | TGTGCCAGCAGGGACGGGACCATCTACGAGCAGTACTTC
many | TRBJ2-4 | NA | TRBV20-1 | CSARERGNNRNIQYF | TGCAGTGCTAGAGAGCGCGGGAATAATCGGAACATTCAGTACTTC
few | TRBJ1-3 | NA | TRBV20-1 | CSARDQLTRYGGNTIYF | TGCAGTGCTAGAGACCAACTCACGCGGTACGGTGGAAACACCATATATTTT
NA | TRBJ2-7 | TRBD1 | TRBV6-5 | CASRREGGKSEQYF | TGTGCCAGCCGAAGGGAAGGGGGCAAGAGCGAGCAGTACTTC
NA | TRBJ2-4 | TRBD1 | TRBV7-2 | CASSPRTGVQYF | TGTGCCAGCAGCCCCAGGACAGGGGTTCAGTACTTC
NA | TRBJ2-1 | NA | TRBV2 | CASSPARSYNEQFF | TGTGCCAGCAGCCCGGCAAGATCCTACAATGAGCAGTTCTTC
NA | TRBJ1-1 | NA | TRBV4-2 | CASSPREGPSTEAFF | TGTGCCAGCAGCCCCCGCGAGGGCCCAAGCACTGAAGCTTTCTTT
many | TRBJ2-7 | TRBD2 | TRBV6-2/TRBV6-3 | CASKGTSGGGEQYF | TGTGCCAGCAAGGGGACTAGCGGGGGAGGCGAGCAGTACTTC
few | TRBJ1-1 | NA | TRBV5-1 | CASSLEQGSGTEAFF | TGCGCCAGCAGCTTGGAGCAGGGTTCGGGCACTGAAGCTTTCTTT
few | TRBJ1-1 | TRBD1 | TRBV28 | CASSGGTGVNTEAFF | TGTGCCAGCAGTGGCGGGACAGGCGTGAACACTGAAGCTTTCTTT